These T cell receptor beta chains were read from a single sample in a study of technical replicates of blood from four donors. TCRdb's table, derived via immunoSEQ multiplex PCR, lists solely in-frame clones and lacks some. The sample shows about 14,000 clones, around 83% of them seen only once. The sequencing input was PBMCs. The receptors here all came from a human donor in good health. The CDR3 runs from the conserved cysteine through the conserved F or W. Fields, in order: clone size, V gene, D gene, J gene, CDR3 DNA, CDR3 protein. A D gene is named only where the DNA matches it firmly. Not all rows give a size; the values are once, few, many and, for expanded clones, a class.

abundance: NA; v_gene: TRBV6-5; d_gene: TRBD1; j_gene: TRBJ1-1; CDR3nt: TGTGCCAGCAGTTACTCAGGGACAGGGACCACTGAAGCTTTCTTT; CDR3aa: CASSYSGTGTTEAFF
abundance: NA; v_gene: TRBV11-2; d_gene: NA; j_gene: TRBJ1-5; CDR3nt: TGTGCCAGCAGCTTTGGTGGGGGCGGCAATCAGCCCCAGCATTTT; CDR3aa: CASSFGGGGNQPQHF
abundance: few; v_gene: TRBV5-1; d_gene: TRBD1; j_gene: TRBJ1-2; CDR3nt: TGCGCCAGCAGCTCGGACAGGGATTACTATGGCTACACCTTC; CDR3aa: CASSSDRDYYGYTF
abundance: NA; v_gene: TRBV5-1; d_gene: TRBD1; j_gene: TRBJ1-3; CDR3nt: TGCGCCAGCAGCAACCAGGGGGACACTGGAAACACCATATATTTT; CDR3aa: CASSNQGDTGNTIYF
abundance: few; v_gene: TRBV7-9; d_gene: NA; j_gene: TRBJ1-1; CDR3nt: TGTGCCAGCCTATTACAGGCGAACACTGAAGCTTTCTTT; CDR3aa: CASLLQANTEAFF
abundance: once; v_gene: TRBV2; d_gene: TRBD2; j_gene: TRBJ2-7; CDR3nt: TGTGCCAGCACTGGCGGGAGGGTGGGGGAGCAGTACTTC; CDR3aa: CASTGGRVGEQYF
abundance: few; v_gene: TRBV6-1; d_gene: TRBD2; j_gene: TRBJ2-3; CDR3nt: TGTGCCAGCAGTGGACTAGCGGGAGGGCCAGATACGCAGTATTTT; CDR3aa: CASSGLAGGPDTQYF
abundance: NA; v_gene: TRBV28; d_gene: NA; j_gene: TRBJ1-2; CDR3nt: TGTGCCAGCAGTTTCGGGAGGCCTTTTTGGGGCTACACCTTC; CDR3aa: CASSFGRPFWGYTF
abundance: NA; v_gene: TRBV7-8; d_gene: NA; j_gene: TRBJ1-4; CDR3nt: TGTGCCAGCAGCTTAGCGCTGTCTGGGGCACAACGGGAAAAACTGTTTTTT; CDR3aa: CASSLALSGAQREKLFF
abundance: few; v_gene: TRBV28; d_gene: NA; j_gene: TRBJ1-5; CDR3nt: TGTGCCAGCAGTTCAACTTGGGGGGAGCAGCGGTATAGCAATCAGCCCCAGCATTTT; CDR3aa: CASSSTWGEQRYSNQPQHF
abundance: NA; v_gene: TRBV6-5; d_gene: TRBD2; j_gene: TRBJ2-1; CDR3nt: TGTGCCAGCAGTTCTACCGGGACTAACACCTACAATGAGCAGTTCTTC; CDR3aa: CASSSTGTNTYNEQFF
abundance: NA; v_gene: TRBV7-9; d_gene: TRBD2; j_gene: TRBJ2-7; CDR3nt: TGTGCCAGCAGCTTATCTAGCGGGACTAACTCCTACGAGCAGTACTTC; CDR3aa: CASSLSSGTNSYEQYF
abundance: NA; v_gene: TRBV5-4; d_gene: NA; j_gene: TRBJ2-5; CDR3nt: TGTGCCAGCAGCCGATCTCCTAGATACCAAGAGACCCAGTACTTC; CDR3aa: CASSRSPRYQETQYF
abundance: NA; v_gene: TRBV6-1; d_gene: TRBD1; j_gene: TRBJ2-1; CDR3nt: TGTGCCAGCAACGACCTACAGGGGGAGGTCGGTGAGCAGTTCTTC; CDR3aa: CASNDLQGEVGEQFF
abundance: NA; v_gene: TRBV7-8; d_gene: NA; j_gene: TRBJ2-3; CDR3nt: TGTGCCAGCAGCCCCCTTAGCACAGATACGCAGTATTTT; CDR3aa: CASSPLSTDTQYF
abundance: NA; v_gene: TRBV12-5; d_gene: NA; j_gene: TRBJ1-1; CDR3nt: TGTGCTAGTGGTTTGGTAACAGGACCAATGGCCACTGAAGCTTTCTTT; CDR3aa: CASGLVTGPMATEAFF
abundance: NA; v_gene: TRBV7-3; d_gene: NA; j_gene: TRBJ2-7; CDR3nt: TGTGCCAGCAGCTCCCATCAGGGTTACGAGCAGTACTTC; CDR3aa: CASSSHQGYEQYF
abundance: NA; v_gene: TRBV18; d_gene: TRBD1; j_gene: TRBJ1-1; CDR3nt: TGTGCCAGCTTACGACAGGGAAATACGAACACTGAAGCTTTCTTT; CDR3aa: CASLRQGNTNTEAFF
abundance: NA; v_gene: TRBV6-5; d_gene: NA; j_gene: TRBJ2-2; CDR3nt: TGTGCCAGCAGTTACTATCAGGCGAGCGGGGAGCTGTTTTTT; CDR3aa: CASSYYQASGELFF
abundance: NA; v_gene: TRBV7-8; d_gene: TRBD2; j_gene: TRBJ2-7; CDR3nt: TGTGCCAGCAGCTCGGATACTAGCGGGGTACCAAGGTTC; CDR3aa: CASSSDTSGVPRF
abundance: NA; v_gene: TRBV28; d_gene: TRBD1; j_gene: TRBJ2-7; CDR3nt: TGTGCCAGCAGTGATTACCGGGGGACAGGGAACGAGCAGTACTTC; CDR3aa: CASSDYRGTGNEQYF
abundance: NA; v_gene: TRBV5-1; d_gene: TRBD1; j_gene: TRBJ2-7; CDR3nt: TGCGCCAGCAGCACGGACAGGGAAAGGGACGAGCAGTACTTC; CDR3aa: CASSTDRERDEQYF
abundance: NA; v_gene: TRBV28; d_gene: NA; j_gene: TRBJ1-2; CDR3nt: TGTGCCAGTTCGGTAAACTATGGCTACACCTTC; CDR3aa: CASSVNYGYTF
abundance: NA; v_gene: TRBV19; d_gene: NA; j_gene: TRBJ2-7; CDR3nt: TGTGCCAGTAGTAGGGGGACAAAGGTGGCTATCCACGAGCAGTACTTC; CDR3aa: CASSRGTKVAIHEQYF